In this sample, the clone carrying this T cell receptor beta chain turned up a few times. Its target is unknown. Germline and junction disagree at one end, which may indicate a read error. Per germline, CDR1 SGHVS and CDR2 FNYEAQ. The CDR3 is 16 amino acids. This sample was included in a study of read filtering for tumor transcriptome and immune sequencing. The wider study: Whole-transcriptome libraries were prepared after DNase treatment.

This library used approximately 0.4 ug RNA and molecular barcoded adaptors spanning alpha/delta and beta/gamma chains. TCRdb called the reads again in MiXCR, with one record for every CDR3 protein. This table has about 35,000 distinct CDR3 sequences, approximately 15% appearing once. Study results and limitations: Single-read clonotypes: about 81.9% of IR-seq clonotypes (about 3.5% of reads), 65% to 75% of RNA-seq clonotypes (under 50% of reads).

Source material: a population of CD138-negative cells sorted from bone marrow. The TCR was taken from a donor aged 40 or older with multiple myeloma. The genes are TRBV7-6 and TRBJ2-1, with D possibly TRBD2 on 5 matching bases. The CDR3 bases are TGTGCCAGCGGCTTAGGCGTCTCTCAAACCGGGAATGAGCAGCTCTTC. Translation gives CASGLGVSQTGNEQLF.